Listed here are 12 T cell receptor beta chains from one sample, sequenced in a study of T cell responses to AZD1222 COVID-19 vaccine. This table comes from immunoSEQ multiplex PCR, and its TCRdb copy is limited to in-frame clones, with some not included. The data hold 100,000 to 120,000 clones, with roughly 92% observed a single time. Sample: peripheral blood, taken 28 days after the second AZD1222 dose. The receptors derive from an adult who received the AZD1222 COVID-19 vaccine.

This clone has a single count. The chain links TRBV19 to TRBJ1-4; TRBD1 matches at 8 bases. The CDR3 is 15 amino acids. Germline CDR1 reads LNHDA; CDR2 reads SQIVND (reference sequence). V gave up 6 bases and J gave up 4 bases; unmatched junction bases: 7. This CDR3 is CASRQNRGNNEKLFF. The CDR3 DNA sequence: TGTGCCAGTAGGCAAAACAGGGGGAATAATGAAAAACTGTTTTTT.

The chain recombines TRBV14 with TRBJ1-2; D is ambiguous. CDR1 SGHDN and CDR2 FVKESK come from the germline V gene. The ends were cut back, 2 bases at V and 6 bases at J, with 10 bases in the middle. This CDR3 is 13 amino acids long. The CDR3 here is CASSQTTVNGYTF. In nucleotides, the CDR3 is TGTGCCAGCAGCCAAACTACAGTCAATGGCTACACCTTC.

The rearrangement joins TRBV28 to TRBJ2-7, with no clear D. The CDR3 is 14 amino acids. Germline loops: CDR1 MDHEN, CDR2 SYDVKM. V lost 3 bases, J lost 1 base, and 10 bases lay in between. The chain's CDR3 is CASSFSGVSYEQYF. CDR3 DNA sequence: TGTGCCAGCAGTTTCTCTGGGGTGTCCTACGAGCAGTACTTC.

The chain uses TRBV5-1 and TRBJ2-1; D is unclear. Germline CDR1 is SGHRS and CDR2 is YFSETQ. Trimming stripped 4 bases from V and 2 bases from J, with 7 bases between. This CDR3 spans 13 amino acids. The CDR3 loop reads CASSPGTYNEQFF. In DNA form, the CDR3 reads TGCGCCAGCAGCCCCGGCACCTACAATGAGCAGTTCTTC.

The chain employs TRBV6-1 and TRBJ2-1; possibly TRBD2 for D (7 bases). Germline CDR1 is MNHNS and CDR2 is SASEGT. Trimming removed 0 bases at V and 6 bases at J, with 9 bases between. The length of the CDR3 is 14 residues. CDR3 nucleotides: TGTGCCAGCAGTGAAGCGGGGGGGCCCAATGAGCAGTTCTTC. Its translation: CASSEAGGPNEQFF.

The rearrangement links TRBV5-1 to TRBJ1-2, with D unclear. V was trimmed by 0 bases and J by 8 bases, leaving 17 bases between them. Germline CDR1 is SGHRS and CDR2 is YFSETQ. The CDR3 runs 15 residues. CDR3 amino acids: CASSLAPPSWEGYTF. The CDR3 DNA is TGCGCCAGCAGCTTGGCCCCTCCAAGTTGGGAGGGCTACACCTTC.

CDR3 amino acids: CASSKNRVDEQYF. CDR3 nucleotide sequence: TGTGCCAGCAGCAAGAACAGGGTGGACGAGCAGTACTTC. The rearrangement uses TRBV9 and TRBJ2-7, with D possibly TRBD1 on 6 matching bases. There are 13 residues in the CDR3. With 4 bases removed from V and 5 bases from J, the gap between germline ends came to 13 bases. Germline CDR1 SGDLS, CDR2 YYNGEE.

This chain links TRBV7-9 with TRBJ2-1; 11 nucleotides line up with TRBD2. Per germline, CDR1 SEHNR and CDR2 FQNEAQ (reference sequence). Germline trimming cut 5 bases from V and 5 bases from J; bases unmatched to any gene: 14. There are 18 residues in the CDR3. Here the CDR3 DNA reads TGTGCCAGCAGCGGTACTAGCGGGGGTACTCCAAGGAACAATGAGCAGTTCTTC. Residues: CASSGTSGGTPRNNEQFF. Supplemented by reference TRBV7-9 and TRBJ2-1, the full variable domain reads DTGVSQNPRHKITKRGQNVTFRCDPISEHNRLYWYRQTLGQGPEFLTYFQNEAQLEKSRLLSDRFSAERPKGSFSTLEIQRTEQGDSAMYLCASSGTSGGTPRNNEQFFGPGTRLTVL.

The chain joins TRBV5-1 to TRBJ2-2; maybe TRBD2 (6 bases). Germline CDR1 reads SGHRS; CDR2 reads YFSETQ. The V gene lost 6 bases and the J gene lost 2 bases, with 17 bases spanning the gap. The CDR3 spans 16 residues. The CDR3 sequence is CASTRLGRGNTGELFF. CDR3 nucleotides: TGCGCCAGCACCCGGTTGGGGCGGGGAAACACCGGGGAGCTGTTTTTT.

The chain carries TRBV7-6 and TRBJ2-3, with TRBD2 identical over 16 bases. This CDR3 spans 22 amino acids. V gave up 5 bases and J gave up 4 bases; unmatched junction bases: 21. CDR1 and CDR2 (germline): SGHVS, FNYEAQ. The chain's CDR3 is CASSPVAGLAGGLVRKSDTQYF. CDR3 DNA: TGTGCCAGCAGCCCGGTCGCGGGACTAGCGGGGGGGCTTGTTCGGAAGTCAGATACGCAGTATTTT.

The V gene is TRBV28, the J gene TRBJ2-7; the match to TRBD1 covers 7 bases. CDR1 and CDR2 from the germline V gene are MDHEN and SYDVKM. V shed 4 bases and J 2 bases; nucleotides not matched to a gene: 8. This CDR3 has 15 amino acids. The CDR3 spells CASSSPGTAPYEQYF. CDR3 nucleotides: TGTGCCAGCAGTTCGCCGGGGACAGCCCCCTACGAGCAGTACTTC.

The chain has TRBV6-2 or TRBV6-3 and TRBJ1-2; no clear D gene. In germline, CDR1 is MNHEY, CDR2 SVGEGT. CDR3 length equals 15 residues. V lost 6 bases, J lost 3 bases, and 17 bases lay in between. CDR3 region: CASSLHHSAHYGYTF. The CDR3 DNA reads as TGTGCCAGCAGCCTCCACCACTCGGCCCACTATGGCTACACCTTC.